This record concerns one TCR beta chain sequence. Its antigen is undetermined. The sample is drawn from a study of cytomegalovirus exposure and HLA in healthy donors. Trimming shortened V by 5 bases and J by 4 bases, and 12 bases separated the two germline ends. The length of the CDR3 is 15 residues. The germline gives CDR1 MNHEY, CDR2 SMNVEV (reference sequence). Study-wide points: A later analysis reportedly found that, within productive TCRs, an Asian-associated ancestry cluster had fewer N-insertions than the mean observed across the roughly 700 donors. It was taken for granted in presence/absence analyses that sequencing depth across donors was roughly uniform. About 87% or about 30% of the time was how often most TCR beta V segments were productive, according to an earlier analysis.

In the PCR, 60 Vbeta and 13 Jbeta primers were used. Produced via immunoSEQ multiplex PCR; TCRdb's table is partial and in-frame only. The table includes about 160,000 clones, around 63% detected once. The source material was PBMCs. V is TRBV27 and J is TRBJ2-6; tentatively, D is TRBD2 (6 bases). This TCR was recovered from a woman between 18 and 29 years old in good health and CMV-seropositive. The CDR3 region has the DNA TGTGCCAGCAGTCGTGGGGGGACCGGGGCCAACGTCCTGACTTTC. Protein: CASSRGGTGANVLTF.